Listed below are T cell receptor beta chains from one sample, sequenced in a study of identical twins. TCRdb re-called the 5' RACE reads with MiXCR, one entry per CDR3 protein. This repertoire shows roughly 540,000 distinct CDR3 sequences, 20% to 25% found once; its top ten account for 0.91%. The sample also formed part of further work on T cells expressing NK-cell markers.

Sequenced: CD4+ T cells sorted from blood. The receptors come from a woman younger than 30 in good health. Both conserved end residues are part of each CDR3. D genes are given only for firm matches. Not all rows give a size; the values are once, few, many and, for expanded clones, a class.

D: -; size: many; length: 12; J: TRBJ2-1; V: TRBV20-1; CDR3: CSARDGRNEQFF; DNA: TGCAGTGCTAGAGATGGCCGAAATGAGCAGTTCTTC
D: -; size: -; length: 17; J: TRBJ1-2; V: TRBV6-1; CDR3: CASSEAEPRRGPFGYTF; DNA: TGTGCCAGCAGTGAAGCGGAACCCAGAAGAGGCCCATTCGGCTACACCTTC
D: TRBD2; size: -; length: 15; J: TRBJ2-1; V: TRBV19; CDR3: CASSLRLTSGDEQFF; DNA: TGTGCCAGTAGTCTACGGCTGACTAGCGGGGATGAGCAGTTCTTC
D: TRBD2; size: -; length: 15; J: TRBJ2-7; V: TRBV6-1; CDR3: CASSPGSGGAYEQYF; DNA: TGTGCCAGCAGTCCGGGTAGCGGGGGGGCCTACGAGCAGTACTTC
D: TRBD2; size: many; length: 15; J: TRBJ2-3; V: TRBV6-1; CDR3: CASKWSGRGSDTQYF; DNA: TGTGCCAGCAAATGGAGCGGGAGAGGCTCAGATACGCAGTATTTT
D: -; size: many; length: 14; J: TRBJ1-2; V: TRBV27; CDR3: CASSHRTDGYGYTF; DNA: TGTGCCAGCTCACACAGGACGGACGGCTATGGCTACACCTTC
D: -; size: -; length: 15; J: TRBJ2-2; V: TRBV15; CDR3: CATSAYGEQTGELFF; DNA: TGTGCCACCTCTGCATACGGGGAGCAAACCGGGGAGCTGTTTTTT
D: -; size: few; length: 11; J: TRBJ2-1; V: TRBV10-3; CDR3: CAIRSTNEQFF; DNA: TGTGCCATCAGATCTACCAATGAGCAGTTCTTC
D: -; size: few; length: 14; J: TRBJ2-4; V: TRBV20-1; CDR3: CSASSGTSKNIQYF; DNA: TGCAGTGCTAGTTCTGGGACCTCCAAAAACATTCAGTACTTC
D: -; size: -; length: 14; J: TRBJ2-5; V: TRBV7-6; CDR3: CASSLQTFQETQYF; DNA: TGTGCCAGCAGCCTTCAGACTTTTCAAGAGACCCAGTACTTC
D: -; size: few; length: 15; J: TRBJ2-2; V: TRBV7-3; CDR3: CASSPWGQNTGELFF; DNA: TGTGCCAGCAGCCCCTGGGGGCAGAACACCGGGGAGCTGTTTTTT
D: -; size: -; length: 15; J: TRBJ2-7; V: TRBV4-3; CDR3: CASSQAPDSTYEQYF; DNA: TGCGCCAGCAGCCAAGCCCCGGACTCAACCTACGAGCAGTACTTC
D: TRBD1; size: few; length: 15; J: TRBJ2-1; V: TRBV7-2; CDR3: CASSFWDSTYNEQFF; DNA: TGTGCCAGCAGCTTCTGGGACAGCACCTACAATGAGCAGTTCTTC
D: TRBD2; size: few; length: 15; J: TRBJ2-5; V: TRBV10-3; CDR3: CAIGTSVLPGETQYF; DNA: TGTGCCATCGGGACTAGCGTTCTCCCAGGGGAGACCCAGTACTTC
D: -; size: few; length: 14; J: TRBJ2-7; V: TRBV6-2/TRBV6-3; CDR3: CASSSRLEEYEQYF; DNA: TGTGCCAGCAGTTCCAGACTGGAAGAGTACGAGCAGTACTTC
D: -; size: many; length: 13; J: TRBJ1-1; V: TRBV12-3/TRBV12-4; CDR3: CASSFDANTEAFF; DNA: TGTGCCAGCAGTTTCGATGCTAACACTGAAGCTTTCTTT
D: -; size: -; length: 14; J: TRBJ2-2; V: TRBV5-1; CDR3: CASSFGGTTGELFF; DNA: TGCGCCAGCAGCTTTGGGGGAACCACCGGGGAGCTGTTTTTT
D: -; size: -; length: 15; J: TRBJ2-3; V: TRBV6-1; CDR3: CASSEAMGARDTQYF; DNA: TGTGCCAGCAGTGAAGCTATGGGGGCAAGAGATACGCAGTATTTT
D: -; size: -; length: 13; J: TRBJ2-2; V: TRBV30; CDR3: CAWSETNTGELFF; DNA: TGTGCCTGGAGTGAAACGAACACCGGGGAGCTGTTTTTT
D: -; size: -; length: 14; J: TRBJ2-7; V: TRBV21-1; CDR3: CASSKGQGGDEQYF; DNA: TGTGCCAGCAGCAAAGGGCAGGGGGGAGACGAGCAGTACTTC
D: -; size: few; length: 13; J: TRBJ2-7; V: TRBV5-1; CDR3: CASSWIPTNEQYF; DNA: TGCGCCAGCAGTTGGATCCCTACCAACGAGCAGTACTTC
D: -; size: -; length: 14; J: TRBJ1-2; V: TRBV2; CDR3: CASSDRRLEYGYTF; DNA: TGTGCCAGCAGTGACCGACGGCTCGAGTATGGCTACACCTTC
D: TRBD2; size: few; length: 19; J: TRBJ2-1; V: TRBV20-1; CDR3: CSARDPDGGWPSSYNEQFF; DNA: TGCAGTGCTAGAGATCCGGACGGGGGGTGGCCAAGCTCCTACAATGAGCAGTTCTTC
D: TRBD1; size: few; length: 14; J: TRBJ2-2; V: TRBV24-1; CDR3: CATSGTGDTGELFF; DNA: TGTGCCACCAGCGGGACAGGAGACACCGGGGAGCTGTTTTTT
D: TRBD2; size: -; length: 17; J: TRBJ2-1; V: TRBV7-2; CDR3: CASTSLREAGGLGEQFF; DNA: TGTGCCAGCACGTCCCTCCGGGAAGCGGGAGGGCTGGGTGAGCAGTTCTTC
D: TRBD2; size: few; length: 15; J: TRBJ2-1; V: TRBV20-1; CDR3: CSASRSSGSWDEQFF; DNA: TGCAGTGCTAGTCGTTCTAGCGGGAGTTGGGATGAGCAGTTCTTC
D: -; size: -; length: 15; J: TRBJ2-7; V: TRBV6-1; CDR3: CASVPSGLLGSRQYF; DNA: TGTGCCAGCGTCCCGTCAGGACTACTCGGTTCCAGGCAGTACTTC
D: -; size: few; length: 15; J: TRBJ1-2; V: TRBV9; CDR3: CASSVGGGRDYGYTF; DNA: TGTGCCAGCAGCGTCGGGGGGGGTCGGGACTATGGCTACACCTTC